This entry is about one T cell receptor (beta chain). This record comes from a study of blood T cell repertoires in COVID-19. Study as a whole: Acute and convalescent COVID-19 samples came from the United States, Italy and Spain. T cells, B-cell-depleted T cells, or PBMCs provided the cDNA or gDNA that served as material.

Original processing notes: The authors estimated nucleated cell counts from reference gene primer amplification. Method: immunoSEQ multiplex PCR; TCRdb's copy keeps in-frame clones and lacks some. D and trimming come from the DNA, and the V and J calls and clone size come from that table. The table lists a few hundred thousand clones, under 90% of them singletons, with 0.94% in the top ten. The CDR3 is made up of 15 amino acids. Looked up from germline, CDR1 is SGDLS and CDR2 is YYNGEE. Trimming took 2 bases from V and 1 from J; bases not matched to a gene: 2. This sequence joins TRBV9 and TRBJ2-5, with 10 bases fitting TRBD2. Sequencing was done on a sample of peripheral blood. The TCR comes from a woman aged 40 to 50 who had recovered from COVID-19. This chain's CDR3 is CASSVLAGAQETQYF. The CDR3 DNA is TGTGCCAGCAGCGTCCTAGCGGGAGCCCAAGAGACCCAGTACTTC.